This T cell receptor beta chain was recovered during a study of cytomegalovirus exposure and HLA in healthy donors. PCR involved 60 Vbeta and 13 Jbeta primers. Clones were sequenced by immunoSEQ multiplex PCR, and TCRdb holds only the in-frame ones, with some missing. The sample carries about 160,000 clones, under 80% recorded once. V trimming: 2 bases; J trimming: 6 bases; junction bases outside the gene matches: 3. CDR3 length: 15 amino acids. CDR1 is SGDLS and CDR2 is YYNGEE in the germline V gene. The sample comprised PBMCs. V usage is TRBV9 and J usage is TRBJ1-5, with 12 bases matching TRBD1. The sequence was collected from a female donor in good health and CMV-seronegative. CDR3 DNA: TGTGCCAGCAGCGTCTCGGGACAGGGGGCTCAGCCCCAGCATTTT. Translated, it gives CASSVSGQGAQPQHF.